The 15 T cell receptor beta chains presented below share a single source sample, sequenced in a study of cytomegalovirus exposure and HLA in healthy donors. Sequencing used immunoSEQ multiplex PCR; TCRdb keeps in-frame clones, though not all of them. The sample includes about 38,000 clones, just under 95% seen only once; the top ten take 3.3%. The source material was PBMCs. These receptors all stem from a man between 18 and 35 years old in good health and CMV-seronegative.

In DNA, the CDR3 is TGTGCCAGTAGTTTAGCGGGGGCAGATACGCAGTATTTT. It codes for CASSLAGADTQYF. The J gene is TRBJ2-3, the V gene TRBV19, with 9 bases fitting TRBD2. V was pared by 5 bases and J by 4 bases, with 1 base of the junction left unmatched. This CDR3 has 13 amino acids. The V gene's germline CDR1 is LNHDA and CDR2 SQIVND (reference sequence).

The CDR3 sequence is CATSRGAGAPQETQYF. The CDR3 coding sequence is TGTGCCACCAGCAGAGGGGCAGGGGCGCCACAAGAGACCCAGTACTTC. The V call is TRBV15, the J call TRBJ2-5; TRBD1 is a possible D gene (6 bases). V shed 1 base and J shed 2 bases, with 14 bases lying between them. The CDR3 has 16 residues. CDR1 is LNHNV and CDR2 is YYDKDF in the germline V gene (reference sequence). The full variable domain, in which reference TRBV15 and TRBJ2-5 provide the parts outside the CDR3, is DAMVIQNPRYQVTQFGKPVTLSCSQTLNHNVMYWYQQKSSQAPKLLFHYYDKDFNNEADTPDNFQSRRPNTSFCFLDIRSPGLGDTAMYLCATSRGAGAPQETQYFGPGTRLLVL.

CDR3 coding DNA: TGTGCCAGCAGGTTGGGCCAGACATCTGAAGCTTTCTTT. This codes for CASRLGQTSEAFF. V and J are TRBV2 and TRBJ1-1; D is unclear. Per germline, CDR1 SNHLY and CDR2 FYNNEI. Trimming took 6 bases from V and 6 from J, leaving 14 bases between them. CDR3 size: 13 residues.

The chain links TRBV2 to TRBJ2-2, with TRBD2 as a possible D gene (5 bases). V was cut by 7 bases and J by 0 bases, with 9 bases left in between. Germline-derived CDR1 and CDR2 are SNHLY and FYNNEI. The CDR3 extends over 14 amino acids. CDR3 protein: CASKSGTNTGELFF. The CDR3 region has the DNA TGTGCCAGCAAGTCGGGAACGAACACCGGGGAGCTGTTTTTT. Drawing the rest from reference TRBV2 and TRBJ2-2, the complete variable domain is EPEVTQTPSHQVTQMGQEVILRCVPISNHLYFYWYRQILGQKVEFLVSFYNNEISEKSEIFDDQFSVERPDGSNFTLKIRSTKLEDSAMYFCASKSGTNTGELFFGEGSRLTVL.

DNA of the CDR3: TGTGCCAGCAGTAATTCTTTGGGGCCTCAAGAGACCCAGTACTTC. The encoded protein is CASSNSLGPQETQYF. The J gene is TRBJ2-5, the V gene TRBV28; D possibly corresponds to TRBD1 (5 bases). The CDR3 has 15 residues. Germline V gene lookup returns CDR1 MDHEN and CDR2 SYDVKM. The V and J ends lost 5 bases and 2 bases respectively, with 15 bases between them.

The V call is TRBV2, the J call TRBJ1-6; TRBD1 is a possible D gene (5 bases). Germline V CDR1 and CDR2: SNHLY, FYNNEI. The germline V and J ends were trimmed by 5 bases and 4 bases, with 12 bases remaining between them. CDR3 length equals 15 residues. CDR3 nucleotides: TGTGCCAGCAGTTTACAGGCTTATTATAATTCACCCCTCCACTTT. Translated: CASSLQAYYNSPLHF.

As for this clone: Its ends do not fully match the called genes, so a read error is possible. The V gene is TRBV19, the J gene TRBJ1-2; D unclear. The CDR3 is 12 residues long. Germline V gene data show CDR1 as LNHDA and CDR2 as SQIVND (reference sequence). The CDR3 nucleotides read TGTGCCAGTAGCTCATTGAAGGAGTTACCCTCCTTC. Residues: CASSSLKELPSF.

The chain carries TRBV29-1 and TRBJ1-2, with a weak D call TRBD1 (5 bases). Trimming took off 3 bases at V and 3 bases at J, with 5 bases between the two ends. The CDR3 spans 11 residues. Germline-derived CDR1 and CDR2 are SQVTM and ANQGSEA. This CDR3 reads CSVDRDYGYTF. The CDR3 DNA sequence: TGCAGCGTTGACAGGGACTATGGCTACACCTTC.

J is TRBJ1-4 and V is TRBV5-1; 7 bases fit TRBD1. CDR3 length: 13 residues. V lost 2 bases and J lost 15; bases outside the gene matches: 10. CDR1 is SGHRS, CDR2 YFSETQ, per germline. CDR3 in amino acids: CASSLNGGGVMFF. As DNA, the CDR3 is TGCGCCAGCAGCTTAAATGGAGGGGGCGTAATGTTTTTT.

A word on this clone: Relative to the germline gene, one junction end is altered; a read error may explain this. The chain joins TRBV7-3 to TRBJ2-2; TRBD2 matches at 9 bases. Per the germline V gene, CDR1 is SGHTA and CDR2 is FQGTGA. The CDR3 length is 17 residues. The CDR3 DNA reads TGTGCCAGCAGCCAGCCGACTAGCGGCGGGAACGCCGGGGAGCTGTTTTTT. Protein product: CASSQPTSGGNAGELFF.

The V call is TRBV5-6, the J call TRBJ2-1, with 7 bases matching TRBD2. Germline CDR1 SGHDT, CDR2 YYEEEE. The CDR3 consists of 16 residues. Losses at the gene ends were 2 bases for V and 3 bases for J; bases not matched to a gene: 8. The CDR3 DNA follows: TGTGCCAGCAGCTTTAGGGTAGCGGGCTACTACAATGAGCAGTTCTTC. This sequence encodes CASSFRVAGYYNEQFF.

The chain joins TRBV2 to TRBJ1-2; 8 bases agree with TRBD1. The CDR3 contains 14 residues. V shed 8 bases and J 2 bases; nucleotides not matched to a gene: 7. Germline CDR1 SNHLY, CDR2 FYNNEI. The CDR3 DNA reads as TGTGCCAGCGCCAGGACAGGGAGAAACTATGGCTACACCTTC. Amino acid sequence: CASARTGRNYGYTF.

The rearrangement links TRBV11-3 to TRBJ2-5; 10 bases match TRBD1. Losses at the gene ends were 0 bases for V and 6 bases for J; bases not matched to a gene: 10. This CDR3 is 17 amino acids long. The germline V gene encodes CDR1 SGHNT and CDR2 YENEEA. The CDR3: CASSLDRWDRGEQTQYF. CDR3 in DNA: TGTGCCAGCAGCTTAGATAGGTGGGACAGGGGTGAGCAGACCCAGTACTTC. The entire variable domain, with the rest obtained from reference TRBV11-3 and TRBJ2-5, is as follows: EAGVVQSPRYKIIEKKQPVAFWCNPISGHNTLYWYLQNLGQGPELLIRYENEEAVDDSQLPKDRFSAERLKGVDSTLKIQPAELGDSAVYLCASSLDRWDRGEQTQYFGPGTRLLVL.

The CDR3 nucleotides read TGCGCCGCGACAGACAGGGTCGAGCAGTACTTC. It codes for CAATDRVEQYF. This chain links TRBV10-2 with TRBJ2-7; 7 positions agree with TRBD1. CDR1 is WSHSY and CDR2 is SAAADI in the germline V gene. After removal of 11 bases from V and 6 bases from J, the junction contained 7 bases not matched to a gene. The CDR3 runs 11 residues.

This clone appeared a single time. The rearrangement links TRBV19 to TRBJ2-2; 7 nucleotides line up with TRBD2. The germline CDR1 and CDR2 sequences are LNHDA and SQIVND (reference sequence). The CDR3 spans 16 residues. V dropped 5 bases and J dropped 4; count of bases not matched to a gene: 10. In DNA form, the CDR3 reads TGTGCCAGTAGTCCTCTTGGGGGGGGAAGCACCGGGGAGCTGTTTTTT. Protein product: CASSPLGGGSTGELFF.